This paragraph reports one T cell receptor (beta chain). This record belongs to a study of blood T cell repertoires in COVID-19. Study as a whole: PBMCs, B-cell-depleted T cells, or T cells were the source of the cDNA or gDNA that made up the material.

Produced via immunoSEQ multiplex PCR; TCRdb's table is partial and in-frame only. The sample lists about 370,000 clones; roughly nine tenths were seen once. The V gene's germline CDR1 is LGHNA and CDR2 YNFKEQ. This CDR3 has 14 amino acids. V lost 1 base and J lost 7, with 11 bases in between. Across under 25 US areas, participants ranged in age from 18 to 89 years. Participants' own reports of clinical history determined their cohort assignment. Donors in Cohort 3 who had recovered were those with two negative PCRs, healthcare professional clearance, or resolution of their symptoms. The sample was PBMCs or T cells enriched from blood (not recorded which). The origin of this receptor is a young woman who had recovered from COVID-19. The V and J genes are TRBV4-2 and TRBJ1-5; D is perhaps TRBD1 (6 bases). The CDR3 protein is CASSQVTGTQPQHF. The CDR3 bases are TGTGCCAGCAGCCAAGTTACAGGGACACAGCCCCAGCATTTT.